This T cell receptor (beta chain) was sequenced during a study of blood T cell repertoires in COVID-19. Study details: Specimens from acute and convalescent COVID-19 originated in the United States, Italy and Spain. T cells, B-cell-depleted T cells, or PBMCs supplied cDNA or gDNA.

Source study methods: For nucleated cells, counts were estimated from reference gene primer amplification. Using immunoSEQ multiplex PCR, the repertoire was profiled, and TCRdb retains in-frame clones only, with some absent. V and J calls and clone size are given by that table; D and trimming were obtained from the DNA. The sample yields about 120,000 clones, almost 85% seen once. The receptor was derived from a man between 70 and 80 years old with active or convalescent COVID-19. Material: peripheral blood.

This CDR3 reads CASSFQGITEAFF. CDR3 in DNA: TGTGCCAGCAGTTTTCAGGGGATCACTGAAGCTTTCTTT. J is TRBJ1-1 and V is TRBV6-5; TRBD1 is a possible D gene (6 bases). V dropped 4 bases and J dropped 4 bases, with 10 bases sitting between them. Germline assignment: CDR1 MNHEY and CDR2 SVGAGI. This CDR3 contains 13 residues.